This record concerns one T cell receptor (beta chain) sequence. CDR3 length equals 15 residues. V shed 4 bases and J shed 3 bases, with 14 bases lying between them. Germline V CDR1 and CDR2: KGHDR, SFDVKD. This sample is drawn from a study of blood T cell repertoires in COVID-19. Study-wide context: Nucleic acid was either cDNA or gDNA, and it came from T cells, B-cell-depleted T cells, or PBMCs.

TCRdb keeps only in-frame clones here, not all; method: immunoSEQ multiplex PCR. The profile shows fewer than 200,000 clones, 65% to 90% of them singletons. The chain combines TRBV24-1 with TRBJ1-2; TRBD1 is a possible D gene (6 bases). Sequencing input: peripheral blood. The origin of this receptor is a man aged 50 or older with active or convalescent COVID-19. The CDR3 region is CATSEGAGHDYGYTF. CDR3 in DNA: TGTGCCACCAGTGAGGGGGCAGGGCATGACTATGGCTACACCTTC.